This TCR beta chain was obtained from a study of T cells after yellow fever vaccination. It was through 5'RACE template switching that TCR cDNA was made, with a universal primer site and UMIs added. TCRdb independently ran MiXCR on the 5' RACE reads; one entry per CDR3 protein. The sample contains around 310,000 distinct CDR3 sequences, around 4.5% of which appear only once. Only a few counts were recorded for this clonotype. The antigen is undetermined. V lost 5 bases and J lost 5, with 10 bases in between. CDR1 and CDR2 from the germline V gene are SGHDT and YYEEEE. This CDR3 comprises 12 residues. The study, taken as a whole, reports: Booster samples showed a return of most primary-vaccination clones (about 97% CD4, 70% to 90% CD8).

The input for sequencing was PBMCs, taken 15 days after the yellow fever booster vaccination. The origin of this receptor is a young man who received the YFV17D yellow fever vaccine. This chain connects TRBV5-6 to TRBJ2-5; perhaps TRBD2 as D (6 bases). The chain's CDR3 is CASSYRGETQYF. The CDR3 nucleotides are TGTGCCAGCAGTTACCGGGGGGAGACCCAGTACTTC.